The present T cell receptor beta chain was sequenced within a study of identifying expanded T cells in peripheral blood. Repertoires were generated with immunoSEQ multiplex PCR, while TCRdb's copy carries only in-frame clones and drops some. This table holds over 90,000 clones, approximately 89% found once. Collection occurred without any documented infections or immune events in donors. Broader study findings: Across healthy donors, higher total template counts meant significantly greater roughly 2-week count variance. Technical replicates showed around 1.2 changed clones; two weeks roughly 18; four weeks 19.

In the case of this clone: The antigen is not known.

The V gene end was trimmed by 0 bases and the J gene end by 5 bases; junction bases not matched to a gene: 13. The CDR3 consists of 17 residues. In germline, CDR1 is SGDLS, CDR2 YYNGEE. This sequence originates from a person aged 18-70 years in good health. Sequencing used blood. The chain is built from TRBV9 and TRBJ2-7; TRBD1 aligns across 8 bases. The CDR3 DNA reads as TGTGCCAGCAGCGTAGGGCCAACGACAGGGGACATGGACGAGCAGTACTTC. Translation gives CASSVGPTTGDMDEQYF.